This T cell receptor beta chain was sequenced for a study of cytomegalovirus exposure and HLA in healthy donors. 13 Jbeta primers and 60 Vbeta primers were used for the PCR. The repertoire was sequenced with immunoSEQ multiplex PCR; TCRdb's copy has only in-frame clones and lacks some. The repertoire has roughly 170,000 clones, 77% of them found once; the top ten carry less than 1.5%. From germline, CDR1 is SEHNR and CDR2 FQNEAQ (reference sequence). Trimming took off 5 bases at V and 1 base at J, with 11 bases between the two ends. The CDR3 consists of 14 residues. General study findings and limits: The likely origin of a cluster of highly shared sequence variants was a sequencing artifact. TRBV6-2, TRBV6-3 and other indistinguishable V segments were excluded.

Worth noting for this clone: Its target is unknown.

This TCR was recovered from a woman younger than 45 in good health and CMV-seropositive. This rearrangement joins TRBV7-9 to TRBJ1-1, with a possible D match to TRBD1 (5 bases). The sequenced sample was PBMCs. CDR3 loop: CASSGTPGNTEAFF. CDR3 coding DNA: TGTGCCAGCAGCGGGACTCCCGGGAACACTGAAGCTTTCTTT.